These T cell receptor beta chains were read from a single sample in a study of T cell repertoires in cytomegalovirus infection. These TCRs are of unknown antigen specificity. Via MiXCR, TCRdb re-called the reads, giving one row per CDR3 protein. The table includes 750,000 to 950,000 distinct CDR3 sequences, about 28% detected once. The material sequenced was cultured CD8+ T cells from PBMCs, taken from culture after CMV antigen stimulation. These receptors were taken from a human donor in good health (CMV status not recorded). Some clones in this sample may be carry-over from other donors' samples. CDR3s include the opening cysteine and the closing phenylalanine or tryptophan. A D gene is named only where the DNA matches it firmly. For some rows the clone size is stated as once, few or many, or as a class when expanded; others skip it.

d_gene | j_gene | abundance | v_gene | CDR3nt | CDR3aa
TRBD2 | TRBJ2-5 | . | TRBV5-5 | TGTGCCAGCAGCTTGGCCGGGACTAGCCGGCGGGAGACCCAGTACTTC | CASSLAGTSRRETQYF
TRBD1 | TRBJ2-1 | . | TRBV12-3/TRBV12-4 | TGTGCCAGCAGTTTAGCGGGTCGGACAGGGGGGTTTTATCACAATGAGCAGTTCTTC | CASSLAGRTGGFYHNEQFF
TRBD1 | TRBJ1-1 | . | TRBV12-3/TRBV12-4 | TGTGCCAGCAATTATCAGGGGGCGCACACTGAAGCTTTCTTT | CASNYQGAHTEAFF
. | TRBJ2-1 | . | TRBV19 | TGTGCCAGTAGTATTTCGGTACAGTCCCCCAATGAGCAGTTCTTC | CASSISVQSPNEQFF
TRBD1 | TRBJ1-1 | . | TRBV4-3 | TGCGCCAGCACCAGGGACAGGGGCGCCACTGAAGCTTTCTTT | CASTRDRGATEAFF
. | TRBJ2-1 | few | TRBV6-6 | TGTGCCAGCAGTGAGCCGACAGGGAGGCACAATGAGCAGTTCTTC | CASSEPTGRHNEQFF
. | TRBJ2-1 | many | TRBV7-8 | TGTGCCAGCAGCTTAACCCCCAGCGGTGAGCAGTTCTTC | CASSLTPSGEQFF
. | TRBJ2-5 | few | TRBV12-5 | TGTGCTAGTGGTATCGGATCCGACAGGCTCCAAGAGACCCAGTACTTC | CASGIGSDRLQETQYF
TRBD1 | TRBJ1-1 | . | TRBV4-2 | TGTGCCAGCAGCCAAGGGGACAGGGTGGGTAACACTGAAGCTTTCTTT | CASSQGDRVGNTEAFF
. | TRBJ2-2 | . | TRBV29-1 | TGCAGCGCTGAACCGACAGGCGGGTCCGGGGAGCTGTTTTTT | CSAEPTGGSGELFF
. | TRBJ1-5 | few | TRBV19 | TGTGCCAGTAGTCCCTACAGGACCAATCAGCCCCAGCATTTT | CASSPYRTNQPQHF
. | TRBJ2-1 | few | TRBV5-8 | TGTGCCAGCAGCCTCCCGAGCTGGAGCTCCTACAATGAGCAGTTCTTC | CASSLPSWSSYNEQFF
. | TRBJ2-3 | . | TRBV9 | TGTGCCAGCAGCGTAGGGCTAGCTGCAGATACGCAGTATTTT | CASSVGLAADTQYF
. | TRBJ2-7 | few | TRBV6-5 | TGTGCCAGCAGTTACAATTGGGGTTACGAGCAGTACTTC | CASSYNWGYEQYF
. | TRBJ1-5 | . | TRBV6-5 | TGTGCCAGCGGGGACGGGCCCCAGCATTTT | CASGDGPQHF
TRBD1 | TRBJ2-1 | . | TRBV5-4 | TGTGCCAGCAGCTCCTTCTTTCGGACAGGGAAGCCCTACAATGAGCAGTTCTTC | CASSSFFRTGKPYNEQFF
TRBD1 | TRBJ2-1 | . | TRBV7-6 | TGTGCCAGCAGCTCAGGACAGGCCTCCTACAATGAGCAGTTCTTC | CASSSGQASYNEQFF
TRBD1 | TRBJ2-7 | few | TRBV7-6 | TGTGCCAGCAGCCACGGACAGGACTACGAGCAGTACTTC | CASSHGQDYEQYF
. | TRBJ2-7 | many | TRBV5-1 | TGCGCCAGCAGCTTGGAGAGGGGGTCCTACGAGCAGTACTTC | CASSLERGSYEQYF
. | TRBJ2-3 | . | TRBV9 | TGTGCCAGCAGCGTAGGAAGGGATACAGATACGCAGTATTTT | CASSVGRDTDTQYF
. | TRBJ2-1 | . | TRBV4-1 | TGCGCCAGCAGCCAACCCGACGGGTACAATGAGCAGTTCTTC | CASSQPDGYNEQFF
. | TRBJ1-6 | many | TRBV7-2 | TGTGCCAGCAGCTTATGGCCGGTGGGCAGTCAATATAATTCACCCCTCCACTTT | CASSLWPVGSQYNSPLHF
. | TRBJ1-1 | few | TRBV7-6 | TGTGCCAGCACGCCCCGGGAAGATTTCCGAATAGCTTTCTTT | CASTPREDFRIAFF
. | TRBJ1-2 | many | TRBV7-4 | TGTGCCAGCAGCCCTAGTCCTAGTATCCAAGACGGGCCCGACTATGGCTACACCTTC | CASSPSPSIQDGPDYGYTF
. | TRBJ1-1 | . | TRBV25-1 | TGTGCCAGCAACGTCGGGGATATCACTGAAGCTTTCTTT | CASNVGDITEAFF
TRBD2 | TRBJ2-3 | many | TRBV28 | TGTGCCAGCAGTTTACTAGCGGGGGGGCCCAGCACAGATACGCAGTATTTT | CASSLLAGGPSTDTQYF
. | TRBJ1-5 | . | TRBV27 | TGTGCCAGCAGTTTAGGGTTAATCGATCAGCCCCAGCATTTT | CASSLGLIDQPQHF
. | TRBJ2-7 | few | TRBV19 | TGTGCCAGTACTCCCGGGGGAGGATCCTACGAGCAGTACTTC | CASTPGGGSYEQYF
TRBD1 | TRBJ2-2 | . | TRBV5-1 | TGCGCCAGCAGCTTGACCGGGACAGGGTTCGGGGAGCTGTTTTTT | CASSLTGTGFGELFF
TRBD1 | TRBJ2-3 | many | TRBV7-2 | TGTGCCAGCACCTACAGGGGCAGCACAGATACGCAGTATTTT | CASTYRGSTDTQYF
. | TRBJ1-1 | few | TRBV19 | TGTGCCAGTACCAAAGCGGGGGTCACTGAAGCTTTCTTT | CASTKAGVTEAFF
TRBD1 | TRBJ2-7 | . | TRBV10-1 | TGCGCCAGCAGTGAAGTAACAGGGGTTCCCTACGAGCAGTACTTC | CASSEVTGVPYEQYF
. | TRBJ2-5 | . | TRBV7-9 | TGTGCCAGCAGCTGGACAGTCGAAAGCCAAGAGACCCAGTACTTC | CASSWTVESQETQYF
. | TRBJ2-2 | many | TRBV7-8 | TGTGCCATACAGGGAACCGGGGAGCTGTTTTTT | CAIQGTGELFF
TRBD1 | TRBJ1-4 | few | TRBV6-5 | TGTGCCAGCAGTCCGACAGGGGGTGGGGAAAAACTGTTTTTT | CASSPTGGGEKLFF
TRBD2 | TRBJ2-5 | . | TRBV6-1 | TGTGCCAGCATTCATATTGAGGGCATAGCGGGGGGGAAAGAGACCCAGTACTTC | CASIHIEGIAGGKETQYF
TRBD1 | TRBJ2-2 | . | TRBV3-1 | TGTGCCAGCAGCCTTACAGGGGCCCTGACCGGGGAGCTGTTTTTT | CASSLTGALTGELFF
. | TRBJ2-3 | . | TRBV6-5 | TGTGCCAGCAGTTCCCTTGGGCCCTGGGATACGCAGTATTTT | CASSSLGPWDTQYF
TRBD1 | TRBJ2-1 | many | TRBV7-8 | TGTGCCAGCAGCTTAGGGACAGGAGTAAGCTCCTACAATGAGCAGTTCTTC | CASSLGTGVSSYNEQFF
. | TRBJ2-3 | . | TRBV2 | TGTGCCGTTCCCCAGGTGCTTGCAGATACGCAGTATTTT | CAVPQVLADTQYF
. | TRBJ2-5 | . | TRBV19 | TGTGCCAGTAGTATTGTTGACAGATCCAGAGAGACCCAGTACTTC | CASSIVDRSRETQYF
TRBD2 | TRBJ2-5 | . | TRBV7-9 | TGTGCCAGCAGCTCACAATCCCCCTCGACTAGCGGGGGGTGGGAGACCCAGTACTTC | CASSSQSPSTSGGWETQYF
. | TRBJ1-5 | . | TRBV7-2 | TGTGCCAGCAGCTTCGGGCAGGTTAGCAATCAGCCCCAGCATTTT | CASSFGQVSNQPQHF
. | TRBJ1-5 | . | TRBV5-6 | TGTGCCAGCAGTGCCGGGACTCAGCCCCAGCATTTT | CASSAGTQPQHF
TRBD1 | TRBJ1-2 | many | TRBV27 | TGTGCCAGCAGTTTATCGTCCCTGGGACAGGGGGCTGGCTACACCTTC | CASSLSSLGQGAGYTF
. | TRBJ1-1 | few | TRBV7-6 | TGTGCCAGCAGCTCGACAGCCACTATGAACACTGAAGCTTTCTTT | CASSSTATMNTEAFF
. | TRBJ1-6 | few | TRBV7-8 | TGTGCCAGCAGCTCGGGACCTGGGTCACCCCTCCACTTT | CASSSGPGSPLHF
TRBD1 | TRBJ2-1 | . | TRBV27 | TGTGCCAGCAGTTTATGGGACAGCTCCTACAATGAGCAGTTCTTC | CASSLWDSSYNEQFF
. | TRBJ2-3 | . | TRBV28 | TGTGCCAGCAGTTTATCCGTAGGGGTCCCTCCGGATACGCAGTATTTT | CASSLSVGVPPDTQYF
. | TRBJ1-1 | many | TRBV7-2 | TGTGCCAGCAGCCTCTTCGTAGGGACTGAAGCTTTCTTT | CASSLFVGTEAFF
. | TRBJ1-2 | . | TRBV27 | TGTGCCAGCAGTGCCAGGGGTGGCCGGGAACTATATGGCTACACCTTC | CASSARGGRELYGYTF
. | TRBJ2-1 | . | TRBV28 | TGTGCCAGCAGTCTACAGGAGGATGAGCAGTTCTTC | CASSLQEDEQFF
. | TRBJ2-1 | many | TRBV6-2/TRBV6-3 | TGTGCCAGCAACCAGATCCAGGGTGAGGACAATGAGCAGTTCTTC | CASNQIQGEDNEQFF
. | TRBJ1-2 | . | TRBV7-9 | TGTGCCAGCAGCTTAGCCCCCCTAGAATTCTATGGCTACACCTTC | CASSLAPLEFYGYTF
. | TRBJ1-6 | . | TRBV27 | TGTGCCAGCAGTTTAATCCAGGGTTATTCACCCCTCCACTTT | CASSLIQGYSPLHF